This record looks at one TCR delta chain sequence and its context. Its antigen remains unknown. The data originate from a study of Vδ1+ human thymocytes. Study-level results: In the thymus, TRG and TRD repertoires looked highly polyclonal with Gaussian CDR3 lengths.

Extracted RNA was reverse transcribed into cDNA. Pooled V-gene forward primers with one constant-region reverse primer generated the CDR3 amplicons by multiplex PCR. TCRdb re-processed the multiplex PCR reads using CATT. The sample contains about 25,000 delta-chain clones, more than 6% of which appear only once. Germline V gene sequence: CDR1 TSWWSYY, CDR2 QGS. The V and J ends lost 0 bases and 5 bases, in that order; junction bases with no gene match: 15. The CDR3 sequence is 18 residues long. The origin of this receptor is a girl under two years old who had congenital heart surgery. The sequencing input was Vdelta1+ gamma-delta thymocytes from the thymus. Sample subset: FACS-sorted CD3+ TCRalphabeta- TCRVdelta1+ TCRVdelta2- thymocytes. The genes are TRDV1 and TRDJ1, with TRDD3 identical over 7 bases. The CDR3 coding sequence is TGTGCTCTTGGGGAACTAACTTCCCATCCGGGGGATCCTGATAAACTCATCTTT. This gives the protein CALGELTSHPGDPDKLIF.